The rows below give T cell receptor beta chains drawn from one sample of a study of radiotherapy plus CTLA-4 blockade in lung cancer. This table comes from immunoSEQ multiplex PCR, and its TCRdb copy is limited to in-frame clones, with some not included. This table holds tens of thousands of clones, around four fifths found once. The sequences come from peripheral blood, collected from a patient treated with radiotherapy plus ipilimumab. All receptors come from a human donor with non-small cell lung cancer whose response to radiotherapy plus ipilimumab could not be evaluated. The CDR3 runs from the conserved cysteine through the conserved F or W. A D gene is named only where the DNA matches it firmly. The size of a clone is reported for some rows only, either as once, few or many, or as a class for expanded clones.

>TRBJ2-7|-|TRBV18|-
CASSPPGFSAAYEQYF
TGTGCCAGCTCACCCCCCGGTTTTAGCGCCGCCTACGAGCAGTACTTC
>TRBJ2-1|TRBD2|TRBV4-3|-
CASSLEREVRNEQFF
TGCGCCAGCAGCCTAGAGCGGGAGGTTCGGAATGAGCAGTTCTTC
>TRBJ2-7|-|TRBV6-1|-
CASSEIGTYLRPYF
TGTGCCAGCAGTGAAATCGGGACATACCTACGGCCGTACTTC
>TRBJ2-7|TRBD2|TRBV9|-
CASSVGTSIYYEQYF
TGTGCCAGCAGCGTTGGGACTAGCATCTACTACGAGCAGTACTTC
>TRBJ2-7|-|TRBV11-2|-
CASSLVQNYEQYF
TGTGCCAGCAGCTTAGTGCAGAACTACGAGCAGTACTTC
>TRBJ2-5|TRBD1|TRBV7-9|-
CASSHGDREGETQYF
TGTGCCAGCAGCCACGGGGACAGGGAGGGGGAGACCCAGTACTTC
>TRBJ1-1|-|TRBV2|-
CASSVYSSSNTEAFF
TGTGCCAGCAGTGTTTATAGTAGTTCGAACACTGAAGCTTTCTTT
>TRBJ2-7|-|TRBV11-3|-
CASSLTANSYEQYF
TGTGCCAGCAGTTTGACAGCGAACTCCTACGAGCAGTACTTC
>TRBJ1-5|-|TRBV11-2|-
CASSPRAGDQPQHF
TGTGCCAGCAGCCCACGTGCGGGGGATCAGCCCCAGCATTTT
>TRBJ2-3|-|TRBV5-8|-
CASITRGWASTDTQYF
TGTGCCAGCATCACGCGTGGGTGGGCTAGCACAGATACGCAGTATTTT
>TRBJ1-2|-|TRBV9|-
CASSVTEFYGYTF
TGTGCCAGCAGCGTGACAGAATTCTATGGCTACACCTTC
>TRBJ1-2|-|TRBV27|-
CASSLRQGGDGYTF
TGTGCCAGCAGTTTACGGCAGGGAGGGGATGGCTACACCTTC
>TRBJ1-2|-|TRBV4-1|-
CASSQLDSPHGYTF
TGCGCCAGCAGCCAATTGGACAGTCCCCATGGCTACACCTTC
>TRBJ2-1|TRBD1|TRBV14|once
CASSRDRAVNEQFF
TGTGCCAGCAGCCGGGACAGGGCGGTCAATGAGCAGTTCTTC
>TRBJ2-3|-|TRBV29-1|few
CSVRGGDSTDTQYF
TGCAGCGTGAGGGGGGGGGATAGCACAGATACGCAGTATTTT
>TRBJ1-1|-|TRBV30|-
CAWSNGGNTEAFF
TGTGCCTGGAGTAACGGGGGGAACACTGAAGCTTTCTTT
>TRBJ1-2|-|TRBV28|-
CASSLNGVGEYGYTF
TGTGCCAGCAGTTTAAACGGGGTCGGAGAATATGGCTACACCTTC
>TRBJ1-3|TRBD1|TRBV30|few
CAWSVWDRVNTIYF
TGTGCCTGGAGTGTTTGGGACAGAGTAAACACCATATATTTT
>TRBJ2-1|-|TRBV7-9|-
CASSSPNLARVNEQFF
TGTGCCAGCAGCTCTCCTAACCTAGCCCGGGTGAATGAGCAGTTCTTC
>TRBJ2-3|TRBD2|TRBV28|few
CASSSGLRLGRVDTQYF
TGTGCCAGCAGTTCCGGACTCCGTCTGGGGAGGGTTGATACGCAGTATTTT
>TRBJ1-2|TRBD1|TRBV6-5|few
CASKSGGDYYGYTF
TGTGCCAGCAAGTCAGGGGGCGATTATTATGGCTACACCTTC
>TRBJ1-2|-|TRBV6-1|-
CASSETPGGYTF
TGTGCCAGCAGTGAAACCCCCGGGGGCTACACCTTC
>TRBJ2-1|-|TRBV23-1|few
CASSQYTSRDFF
TGCGCCAGCAGTCAGTATACTAGTCGGGATTTCTTC
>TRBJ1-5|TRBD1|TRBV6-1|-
CASSDIKGWWDRGQPQHF
TGTGCCAGCAGTGACATCAAAGGGTGGTGGGACAGGGGACAGCCCCAGCATTTT
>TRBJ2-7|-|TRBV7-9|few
CASSSTRYEQYF
TGTGCCAGCAGCTCGACTAGGTACGAGCAGTACTTC
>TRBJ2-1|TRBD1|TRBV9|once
CASSVNRDRGYNEQFF
TGTGCCAGCAGCGTAAACCGGGACAGGGGTTACAATGAGCAGTTCTTC
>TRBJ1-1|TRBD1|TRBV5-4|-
CASSFKQGKVTEAFF
TGTGCCAGCAGCTTCAAACAGGGGAAGGTTACTGAAGCTTTCTTT
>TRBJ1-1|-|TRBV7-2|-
CASSEQTGNTEAFF
TGTGCCAGCAGCGAACAGACAGGGAACACTGAAGCTTTCTTT
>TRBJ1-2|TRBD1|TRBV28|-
CASYNPGDRVHYGYTF
TGTGCCAGCTATAACCCGGGAGACAGGGTCCACTATGGCTACACCTTC
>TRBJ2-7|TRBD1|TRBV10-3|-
CAVQGFEQYF
TGTGCCGTACAGGGGTTCGAGCAGTACTTC
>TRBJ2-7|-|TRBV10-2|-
CATTRGDHYEQYF
TGCGCCACCACTCGAGGCGACCACTACGAGCAGTACTTC
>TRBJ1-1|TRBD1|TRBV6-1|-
CASTKRQGATEAFF
TGTGCCAGCACCAAAAGACAGGGGGCGACTGAAGCTTTCTTT
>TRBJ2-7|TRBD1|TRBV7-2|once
CASSFGTGNYEQYF
TGTGCCAGCAGCTTCGGGACAGGCAATTACGAGCAGTACTTC
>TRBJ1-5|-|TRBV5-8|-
CASSMLSGAAWPQHF
TGTGCCAGCAGCATGCTGTCAGGGGCTGCATGGCCCCAGCATTTT
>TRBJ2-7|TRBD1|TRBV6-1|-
CASSEFYRGQYEQYF
TGTGCCAGCAGTGAATTCTACAGGGGGCAGTACGAGCAGTACTTC
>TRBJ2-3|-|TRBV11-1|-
CASRRVVRTDTQYF
TGTGCCAGCCGCCGGGTTGTTAGGACAGATACGCAGTATTTT
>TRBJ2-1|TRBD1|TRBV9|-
CASSVGQGRNEQFF
TGTGCCAGCAGCGTCGGACAGGGCCGCAATGAGCAGTTCTTC
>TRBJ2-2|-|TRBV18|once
CASSIGSANTGELFF
TGTGCCAGCTCAATAGGCAGCGCGAACACCGGGGAGCTGTTTTTT
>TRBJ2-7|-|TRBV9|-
CASSVDEGYPYEQYF
TGTGCCAGCAGCGTAGATGAGGGCTATCCCTACGAGCAGTACTTC